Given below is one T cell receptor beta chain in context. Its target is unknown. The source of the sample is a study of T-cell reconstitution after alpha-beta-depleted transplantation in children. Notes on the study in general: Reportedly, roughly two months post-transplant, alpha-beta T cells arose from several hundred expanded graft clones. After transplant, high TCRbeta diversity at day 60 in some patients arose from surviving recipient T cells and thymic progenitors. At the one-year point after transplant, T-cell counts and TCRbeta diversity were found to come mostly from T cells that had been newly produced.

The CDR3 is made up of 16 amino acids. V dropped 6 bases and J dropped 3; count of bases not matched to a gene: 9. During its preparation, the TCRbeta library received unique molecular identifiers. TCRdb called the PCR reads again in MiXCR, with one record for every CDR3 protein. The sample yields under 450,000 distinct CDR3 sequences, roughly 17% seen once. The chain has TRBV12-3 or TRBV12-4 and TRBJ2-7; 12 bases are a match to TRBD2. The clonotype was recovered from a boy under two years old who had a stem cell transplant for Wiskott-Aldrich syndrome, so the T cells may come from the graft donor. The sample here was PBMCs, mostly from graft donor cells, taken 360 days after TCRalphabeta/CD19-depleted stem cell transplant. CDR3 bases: TGTGCCAGCAGCCCACTAGCGGGGGGCCCGGGCTACGAGCAGTACTTC. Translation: CASSPLAGGPGYEQYF.